What follows are 9 T cell receptor beta chains derived from one specimen sequenced in a study of cytotoxic CD8 clonotypes in ibrutinib-treated CLL. The assay was immunoSEQ multiplex PCR, and TCRdb's table has in-frame clones only and misses some. The data show some 150,000 clones, with approximately 80% seen just once and around 7.6% held by the top ten. Sequenced material: PBMCs, taken after 36 months of ibrutinib treatment. The receptors originated from a human donor with chronic lymphocytic leukemia.

The genes are TRBV5-4 and TRBJ2-7; a possible D gene is TRBD2 (6 bases). V shed 4 bases and J shed 7 bases, with 24 bases lying between them. This CDR3 comprises 16 residues. CDR1 and CDR2 (germline): SGHNT, YYREEE (reference sequence). CDR3 sequence: CASSHGGGVQAREQYF. The CDR3 DNA is TGTGCCAGCAGCCACGGTGGAGGGGTGCAGGCGAGGGAGCAGTACTTC.

The V gene is TRBV5-1, the J gene TRBJ1-1; D is unclear. The CDR3 totals 16 residues. Looked up from germline, CDR1 is SGHRS and CDR2 is YFSETQ. The ends were cut back, 0 bases at V and 8 bases at J, with 20 bases in the middle. CDR3 nucleotide sequence: TGCGCCAGCAGCTTGGCCGGTGGCAGTCGATTCCTAGAAGCTTTCTTT. Translating gives CASSLAGGSRFLEAFF.

The chain links TRBV10-3 to TRBJ1-1; maybe TRBD1 (5 bases). With 8 bases removed from V and 3 bases from J, the gap between germline ends came to 10 bases. The CDR3 length is 12 residues. Germline V lookup: CDR1 ENHRY, CDR2 SYGVKD. CDR3 in amino acids: CAIGPRDTEAFF. Here the CDR3 DNA reads TGTGCCATCGGCCCCAGGGACACTGAAGCTTTCTTT.

This clone was found once. The J gene is TRBJ2-1, the V gene TRBV30; TRBD2 matches at 11 bases. V gave up 2 bases and J gave up 3 bases; unmatched junction bases: 6. Looked up from germline, CDR1 is GTSNPN and CDR2 is SVGIG (reference sequence). The CDR3 totals 16 residues. The CDR3 DNA follows: TGTGCCTGGAGTAACTTGGGACTAGCGGACTACAATGAGCAGTTCTTC. Translated: CAWSNLGLADYNEQFF.

V and J are TRBV29-1 and TRBJ1-4; unclear D gene. CDR1 and CDR2 from the germline V gene are SQVTM and ANQGSEA. V was pared by 7 bases and J by 4 bases, with 16 bases between. This CDR3 region has 14 residues. The CDR3 spells CSAAGSRVNEKLFF. The CDR3 nucleotides read TGCAGCGCCGCAGGATCGAGGGTTAATGAAAAACTGTTTTTT.

The genes are TRBV5-4 and TRBJ2-3, with 7 bases identical to TRBD2. Trimming removed 3 bases from V and 8 bases from J; junction bases left unmatched: 6. The length of the CDR3 is 13 residues. Germline V gives CDR1 SGHNT, CDR2 YYREEE (reference sequence). CDR3 loop: CASSSTPGGTQYF. DNA for the CDR3: TGTGCCAGCAGCTCGACCCCGGGGGGTACGCAGTATTTT.

V and J are TRBV27 and TRBJ2-7, with D perhaps matching TRBD2 (6 bases). Trimming cost V 3 bases and J 3 bases, with 12 bases left between them. Germline lookup yields CDR1 MNHEY and CDR2 SMNVEV (reference sequence). The CDR3 length is 14 residues. CDR3 in amino acids: CASSFFGGNYEQYF. The CDR3 nucleotides read TGTGCCAGCAGTTTTTTTGGGGGGAACTACGAGCAGTACTTC.

The chain couples TRBV5-6 to TRBJ2-5; no firm D call. Germline V gene lookup returns CDR1 SGHDT and CDR2 YYEEEE. The V and J ends lost 1 base and 4 bases respectively, with 11 bases between them. The CDR3 is 14 amino acids. CDR3 DNA sequence: TGTGCCAGCAGCTTGCTCCTGGGTCTAGAGACCCAGTACTTC. It encodes CASSLLLGLETQYF.

V and J are TRBV13 and TRBJ2-1; no firm D call. Germline V lookup: CDR1 PRHDT, CDR2 FYEKMQ (reference sequence). This CDR3 has 11 residues. V was pared by 0 bases and J by 10 bases, with 4 bases between. This chain's CDR3 is CASSLGVEQFF. The CDR3 DNA reads TGTGCCAGCAGCTTAGGCGTAGAGCAGTTCTTC.